The clone carrying this T cell receptor beta chain was picked up many times. Its specificity is unknown. This record belongs to a study of CD8 T cells in ankylosing spondylitis. Findings and limits, study-wide: Earlier studies detected some motif variants in reactive arthritis synovial fluid and blood. Reported data indicate significant enrichment of disease-linked clones within matched ankylosing spondylitis synovial fluid. There was a TCR beta motif, made of fewer than 10 highly homologous variants, that appeared characteristic of ankylosing spondylitis blood.

Making the TCR beta libraries involved quantitative 5'-RACE with molecular barcodes. TCRdb passed the 5' RACE reads through MiXCR, listing each CDR3 protein once. Among 150,000 to 200,000 distinct CDR3 sequences listed, roughly 18% were seen once. V shed 2 bases and J 1 base; nucleotides not matched to a gene: 1. Germline CDR1 SGHTA, CDR2 FQGNSA. This CDR3 contains 16 residues. Source material: blood, either unsorted or a sorted T cell fraction (not recorded which). The receptor's source is a male donor aged 10-35 years with ankylosing spondylitis or in good health (not recorded which). This sequence joins TRBV7-2 and TRBJ2-2, with TRBD2 matching 10 bases. Here the CDR3 reads CASSLRTSGNTGELFF. The CDR3 nucleotides are TGTGCCAGCAGCTTACGGACTAGCGGGAACACCGGGGAGCTGTTTTTT. Drawing the rest from reference TRBV7-2 and TRBJ2-2, the complete variable domain is GAGVSQSPSNKVTEKGKDVELRCDPISGHTALYWYRQSLGQGLEFLIYFQGNSAPDKSGLPSDRFSAERTGGSVSTLTIQRTQQEDSAVYLCASSLRTSGNTGELFFGEGSRLTVL.